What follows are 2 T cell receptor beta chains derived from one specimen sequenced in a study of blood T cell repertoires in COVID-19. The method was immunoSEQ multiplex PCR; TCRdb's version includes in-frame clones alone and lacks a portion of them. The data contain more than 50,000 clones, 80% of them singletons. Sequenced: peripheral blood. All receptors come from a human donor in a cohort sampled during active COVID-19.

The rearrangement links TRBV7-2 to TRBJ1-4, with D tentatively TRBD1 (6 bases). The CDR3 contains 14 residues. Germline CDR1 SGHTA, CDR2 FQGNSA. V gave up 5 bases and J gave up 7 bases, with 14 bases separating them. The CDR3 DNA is TGTGCCAGCAGCCCTCGTGGGGGCCCTGAAAAACTGTTTTTT. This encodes CASSPRGGPEKLFF.

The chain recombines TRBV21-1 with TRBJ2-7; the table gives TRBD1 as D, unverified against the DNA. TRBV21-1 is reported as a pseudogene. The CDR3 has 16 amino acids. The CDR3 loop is CASSKEGDRAPYEQYF. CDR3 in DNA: TGTGCCAGCAGCAAAGAAGGGGACAGGGCCCCCTACGAGCAGTACTTC.